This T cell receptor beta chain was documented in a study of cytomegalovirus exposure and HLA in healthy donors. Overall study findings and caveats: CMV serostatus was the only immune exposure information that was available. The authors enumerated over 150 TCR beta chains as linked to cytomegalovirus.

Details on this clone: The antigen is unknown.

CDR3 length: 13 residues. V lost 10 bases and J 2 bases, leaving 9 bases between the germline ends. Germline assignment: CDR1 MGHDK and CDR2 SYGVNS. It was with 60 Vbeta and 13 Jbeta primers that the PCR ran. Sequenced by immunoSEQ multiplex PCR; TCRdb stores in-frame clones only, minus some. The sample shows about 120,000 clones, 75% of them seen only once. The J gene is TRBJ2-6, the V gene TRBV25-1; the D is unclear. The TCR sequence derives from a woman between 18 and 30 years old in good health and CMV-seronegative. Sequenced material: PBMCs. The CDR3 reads CATSGPGANVLTF. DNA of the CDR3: TGTGCCACGTCGGGTCCTGGGGCCAACGTCCTGACTTTC.